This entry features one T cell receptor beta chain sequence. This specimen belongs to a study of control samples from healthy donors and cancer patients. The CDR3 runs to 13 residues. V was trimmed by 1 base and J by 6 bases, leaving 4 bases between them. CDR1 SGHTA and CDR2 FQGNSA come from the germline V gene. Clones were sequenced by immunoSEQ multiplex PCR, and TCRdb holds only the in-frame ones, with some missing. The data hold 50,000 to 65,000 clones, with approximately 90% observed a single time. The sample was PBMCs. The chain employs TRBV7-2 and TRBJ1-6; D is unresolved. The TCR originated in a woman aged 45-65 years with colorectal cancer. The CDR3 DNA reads TGTGCCAGCAGCTTAGGAGTTAATTCACCCCTCCACTTT. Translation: CASSLGVNSPLHF.